This TCR beta chain appears in the sequencing data of a study of early T cells in non-severe SARS-CoV-2 infection. Turning to the study itself: The authors sequenced bulk RNA from unsorted whole blood, leaving chains unpaired. General observations from the study: Matching results from VDJdb favored anti-spike CD8 responses, leaving private and CD4 specificities undetected.

Researchers tagged individual cDNA molecules with unique molecular identifiers. TCRdb processed the 5' RACE reads anew with MiXCR; each CDR3 protein has one entry. Among around 77,000 distinct CDR3 sequences listed, 10% were seen once. CDR1 is SGHRS and CDR2 is YFSETQ in the germline V gene. V gave up 1 base and J gave up 1 base; unmatched junction bases: 1. This CDR3 is 16 amino acids long. The sample holds many counts of this clonotype. Antigen specificity is unknown. Sequences were derived from whole blood, sampled at baseline. The source of this sequence is an adult who was a healthcare worker with PCR-confirmed SARS-CoV-2 infection or an uninfected control (not recorded which). This chain links TRBV5-1 with TRBJ2-2, with TRBD2 identical over 10 bases. This CDR3 reads CASSLRLAGNTGELFF. CDR3 coding DNA: TGCGCCAGCAGCTTGAGACTAGCGGGGAACACCGGGGAGCTGTTTTTT.